Below are 21 T cell receptor beta chains sequenced from a single sample in a study of tumor-infiltrating lymphocytes in primary liver carcinoma. TCR beta cDNA was made from roughly 450 ng total RNA with a constant-region primer. Nested multiplex PCR, run for three rounds with slightly modified ARM-PCR, yielded TCR beta libraries. Both of the initial two PCR rounds ran for about 11 cycles and employed TRBV1-TRBV30 forward primers alongside a C-beta reverse primer. Each CDR3 protein gets one entry after TCRdb re-called the multiplex PCR reads with MiXCR. The table includes 90,000 to 100,000 distinct CDR3 sequences, 69% detected once. Joint extraction of RNA and DNA used 20-30 mg of bulk tissue that was unsorted. The sequenced sample was liver tumor tissue from sampling region 5. The subset was: tumor region T5, tumor centre. These receptors were taken from a woman aged 55 to 70 with primary liver carcinoma and hepatitis B virus infection.

V and J are TRBV10-3 and TRBJ2-3; tentative D call: TRBD2 (6 bases). CDR3 length: 14 amino acids. Trimming removed 8 bases from V and 2 bases from J, with 14 bases in between. Germline CDR1 ENHRY, CDR2 SYGVKD. The CDR3 region is CAIGVGGVTDTQYF. The CDR3 DNA reads as TGTGCCATCGGTGTGGGGGGAGTCACAGATACGCAGTATTTT.

This clonotype was detected many times. This chain uses TRBV6-6 with TRBJ2-7; weak D call: TRBD1 (6 bases). CDR3 length equals 14 residues. V shed 0 bases and J shed 5 bases, with 11 bases lying between them. Germline lookup yields CDR1 MNHNY and CDR2 SVGAGI (reference sequence). In DNA form, the CDR3 reads TGTGCCAGCAGTTACTCAGGACAGTGGGACGAGCAGTACTTC. Translated: CASSYSGQWDEQYF.

This clonotype was recorded at least ten times. A much more abundant neighbour one base away suggests this may be a read error. The chain combines TRBV11-2 with TRBJ2-2; D is possibly TRBD1 (6 bases). From germline, CDR1 is SGHAT and CDR2 FQNNGV. This CDR3 has 15 amino acids. Here the CDR3 DNA reads TGTGCCAGCAGCTTACTTGCAGGGGTTCCCGGGGAGCCGTTTTTT. Protein: CASSLLAGVPGEPFF.

V usage is TRBV6-1 and J usage is TRBJ2-5, with D possibly TRBD1 on 5 matching bases. With 7 bases removed from V and 0 bases from J, the gap between germline ends came to 15 bases. Germline V CDR1 and CDR2: MNHNS, SASEGT. The CDR3 is 15 residues long. Written as DNA, the CDR3 is TGTGCCAGCAAGGCCAGGGATCTTAACCAAGAGACCCAGTACTTC. Its translation is CASKARDLNQETQYF.

To note about this clonotype: A read error is likely, as this CDR3 ends without the conserved phenylalanine or tryptophan. The chain combines TRBV4-1 with TRBJ2-1; 10 bases agree with TRBD1. CDR1 MGHRA and CDR2 YSYEKL come from the germline V gene. This CDR3 has 15 amino acids. CDR3 loop: CTSSQADRGRNEQFL. The CDR3 nucleotides are TGCACCAGCAGCCAAGCAGACAGGGGGCGGAATGAGCAGTTCCTC.

This clonotype was picked up many times. This chain links TRBV28 with TRBJ1-6; D remains unclear. With 5 bases removed from V and 8 bases from J, the gap between germline ends came to 4 bases. Germline lookup yields CDR1 MDHEN and CDR2 SYDVKM. This CDR3 has 11 amino acids. The CDR3 is CASSAYSPLHF. CDR3 nucleotide sequence: TGTGCCAGCAGTGCCTATTCACCCCTCCACTTT.

The chain carries TRBV11-3 and TRBJ2-2, with a tentative D call TRBD2 (5 bases). This CDR3 is built from 15 residues. Germline-derived CDR1 and CDR2 are SGHNT and YENEEA. V was trimmed by 7 bases and J by 5 bases, leaving 17 bases between them. The CDR3 reads CASISGTRRTGELFF. The CDR3, as DNA: TGTGCCAGCATCTCAGGAACTAGAAGAACCGGGGAGCTGTTTTTT.

This clonotype was seen just once. At one of its ends the junction is not consistent with the germline gene, which may arise from a read error. The chain recombines TRBV10-3 with TRBJ1-4; D remains unclear. Germline V gene data show CDR1 as ENHRY and CDR2 as SYGVKD. There are 15 residues in the CDR3. Written as DNA, the CDR3 is TGTGCCATCAGTGATACCGGTTCGATTAATGAAAAGCTGTTTTTT. Translated: CAISDTGSINEKLFF.

The sample holds many counts of this clonotype. This chain uses TRBV6-1 with TRBJ1-1; no firm D call. Looked up from germline, CDR1 is MNHNS and CDR2 is SASEGT. Trimming removed 6 bases from V and 3 bases from J, with 14 bases in between. This CDR3 comprises 14 residues. In DNA form, the CDR3 reads TGTGCCAGCAGCTCGGTCGGCGCTTACACTGAAGCTTTCTTT. Amino acids: CASSSVGAYTEAFF.

The chain combines TRBV11-3 with TRBJ2-1; D is tentatively TRBD1 or TRBD2 (5 bases each). The CDR3 has 15 amino acids. Germline loops: CDR1 SGHNT, CDR2 YENEEA. The CDR3 protein is CGGSLGTSDINEQFF. The CDR3 DNA reads TGTGGCGGCAGCCTAGGGACCAGCGACATCAATGAGCAGTTCTTC.

For this clonotype: Being one base from a much bigger clone, this may be a read error. The rearrangement uses TRBV6-5 and TRBJ2-1; D unclear. The CDR3 runs to 12 residues. CDR1 is MNHEY, CDR2 SVGAGI, per germline. The CDR3 sequence is CVSSQTRNEQFF. The DNA for the CDR3 is TGTGTCAGCAGTCAAACAAGAAATGAGCAGTTCTTC.

Note on this clonotype: One end of the junction is discordant with germline, which a read error may explain. The gene calls are TRBV7-8 and TRBJ2-3, with 11 nucleotides matching TRBD2. Germline lookup yields CDR1 SGHVS and CDR2 FQNEAQ. The CDR3 runs to 16 residues. CDR3 in amino acids: CASGARTSGPKDTQCF. The CDR3 nucleotides read TGTGCCAGCGGCGCACGGACTAGCGGGCCTAAAGATACGCAGTGTTTT.

By frequency in the sample, this clonotype is medium-sized (0.01 to 0.1%). The chain links TRBV11-2 to TRBJ1-1, with D possibly matching TRBD1 (6 bases). Germline V gene lookup returns CDR1 SGHAT and CDR2 FQNNGV. This CDR3 spans 15 amino acids. V lost 4 bases, J lost 0 bases, and 12 bases lay in between. The CDR3 bases are TGTGCCAGCAGCTCAGGACAGCTACTGAACACTGAAGCTTTCTTT. Translated: CASSSGQLLNTEAFF.

Comments on this clonotype: One end of the junction fails to match germline, which may point to a read error. V is TRBV29-1 and J is TRBJ1-2; possibly TRBD1 for D (6 bases). The CDR3 spans 14 residues. Germline CDR1 SQVTM, CDR2 ANQGSEA. The CDR3 DNA sequence: TGCAGTGTTGGGGGGGGACAAAAGGACTATGGCCACACCTTC. Amino acids: CSVGGGQKDYGHTF.

This clonotype was recorded at least ten times. The V gene is TRBV6-5, the J gene TRBJ1-5; D call uncertain. The CDR3 runs 13 residues. The germline CDR1 and CDR2 sequences are MNHEY and SVGAGI. V was clipped by 3 bases and J by 4 bases, with 7 bases between them. The CDR3 reads CASSYNGNQPQHF. The CDR3 region has the DNA TGTGCCAGCAGTTATAACGGTAATCAGCCCCAGCATTTT.

In its sample, this clonotype was seen many times. The chain employs TRBV6-1 and TRBJ2-5; 8 bases fit TRBD2. The V gene end was trimmed by 6 bases and the J gene end by 4 bases; junction bases not matched to a gene: 16. Germline V gene sequence: CDR1 MNHNS, CDR2 SASEGT. The CDR3 length is 17 residues. CDR3 in DNA: TGTGCCAGCAGCGGACTAGCTGGGGGAGGGCCGGGAGAGACCCAGTACTTC. Protein sequence: CASSGLAGGGPGETQYF.

Comments on this clonotype: One base away lies a much larger clone, so this may be a sequencing read error. The rearrangement uses TRBV6-5 and TRBJ2-1; 10 nucleotides agree with TRBD2. The CDR3 contains 15 residues. Germline V gene sequence: CDR1 MNHEY, CDR2 SVGAGI. In DNA, the CDR3 is TGTGCCAGCAGCCGAGGACTAGCGGCCTACAGTGAGCAGCTCTTC. Residues: CASSRGLAAYSEQLF.

In regard to this clonotype: This may be a read error, as it is one base from a much larger clone. V and J are TRBV4-1 and TRBJ2-1; D perhaps matches TRBD2 (5 bases). The germline V gene has CDR1 MGHRA and CDR2 YSYEKL. This CDR3 spans 18 amino acids. Trimming left V 4 bases short and J 5 bases short, with 24 bases between. The CDR3 here is CASSPTNLVGAENNEQFF. The CDR3 DNA sequence: TGCGCCAGCAGCCCGACCAATTTAGTGGGAGCCGAAAACAATGAGCAGTTCTTC.

With regard to this clonotype: One end of the junction fails to match germline, which may point to a read error. The CDR3 here is CSAERGAGYEQYF. For the CDR3, the DNA is TGCAGCGCTGAACGGGGGGCGGGCTACGAGCAGTACTTC. The J gene is TRBJ2-7, the V gene TRBV29-1; D is possibly TRBD2 (7 bases). Per the germline V gene, CDR1 is SQVTM and CDR2 is ANQGSEA. The CDR3 extends over 13 amino acids.

The chain is built from TRBV10-2 and TRBJ2-3, with 7 nucleotides matching TRBD1. The CDR3 sequence is 17 residues long. The junction had 21 bases not matched to a gene; V was cut back by 4 bases and J by 11 bases. Germline CDR1 is WSHSY and CDR2 is SAAADI. CDR3 coding DNA: TGCGCCAGCAGTGCCATACCACAGGGATCTGGGACAGACATGCAGTATTTT. The encoded protein is CASSAIPQGSGTDMQYF.

The rearrangement links TRBV5-4 to TRBJ2-3, with D possibly TRBD2 on 5 matching bases. Germline CDR1 and CDR2: SGHNT and YYREEE (reference sequence). There are 15 residues in the CDR3. V was cut by 8 bases and J by 2 bases, with 18 bases left in between. The CDR3 sequence: CARIWRSCNTDTQYF. CDR3 DNA: TGTGCCAGGATCTGGAGGAGCTGTAACACAGATACGCAGTATTTT.